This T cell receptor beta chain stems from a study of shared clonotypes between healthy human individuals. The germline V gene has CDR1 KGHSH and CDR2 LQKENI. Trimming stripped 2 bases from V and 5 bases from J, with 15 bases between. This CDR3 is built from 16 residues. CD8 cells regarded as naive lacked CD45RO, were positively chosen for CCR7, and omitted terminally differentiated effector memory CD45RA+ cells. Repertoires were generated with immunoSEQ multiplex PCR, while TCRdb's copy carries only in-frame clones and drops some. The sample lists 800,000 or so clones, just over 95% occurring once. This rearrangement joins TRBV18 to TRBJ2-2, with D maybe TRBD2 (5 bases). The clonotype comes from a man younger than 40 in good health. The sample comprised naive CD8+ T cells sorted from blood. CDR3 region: CASSPRNVEVTGELFF. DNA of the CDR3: TGTGCCAGCTCACCAAGGAATGTGGAGGTAACCGGGGAGCTGTTTTTT.